This is a list of T cell receptor beta chains from one sample in a study of shared clonotypes between healthy human individuals. Using immunoSEQ multiplex PCR, the repertoire was profiled, and TCRdb retains in-frame clones only, with some absent. The sample includes about 2.1 million clones, 93% of them seen just once. Sequenced material: naive CD8+ T cells from PBMCs. The receptors come from a man aged 18 to 30 in good health. Some clones in this sample may be carry-over from other donors' samples. Each CDR3 is given with its conserved first and last residue. Each record gives: J gene, D gene, V gene, clone size, CDR3 protein, CDR3 DNA. A D gene is named only where the DNA matches it firmly. Clone sizes are given selectively: once, few, many, or a class where the clone is expanded.

j_call: TRBJ2-7
d_call: NA
v_call: TRBV4-1
clone_size: NA
cdr3_aa: CASSPYGTNRYEQYF
cdr3_nt: TGCGCCAGCAGCCCCTACGGTACTAACCGCTACGAGCAGTACTTC

j_call: TRBJ2-7
d_call: NA
v_call: TRBV4-3
clone_size: once
cdr3_aa: CASSQDGYEQYF
cdr3_nt: TGCGCCAGCAGCCAAGATGGCTACGAGCAGTACTTC

j_call: TRBJ1-2
d_call: NA
v_call: TRBV27
clone_size: NA
cdr3_aa: CASSLSGGGGYTF
cdr3_nt: TGTGCCAGCAGTTTATCAGGTGGGGGTGGCTACACCTTC

j_call: TRBJ2-2
d_call: NA
v_call: TRBV27
clone_size: NA
cdr3_aa: CASSFQTGELFF
cdr3_nt: TGTGCCAGCAGTTTCCAGACCGGGGAGCTGTTTTTT

j_call: TRBJ1-2
d_call: NA
v_call: TRBV5-1
clone_size: NA
cdr3_aa: CASSPTGGDYGYTF
cdr3_nt: TGCGCCAGCAGCCCCACGGGGGGTGACTATGGCTACACCTTC

j_call: TRBJ1-5
d_call: NA
v_call: TRBV9
clone_size: NA
cdr3_aa: CASSVNPGGQPQHF
cdr3_nt: TGTGCCAGCAGCGTAAACCCCGGAGGTCAGCCCCAGCATTTT

j_call: TRBJ2-7
d_call: TRBD1
v_call: TRBV4-1
clone_size: NA
cdr3_aa: CASSQDLRQGLIYEQYF
cdr3_nt: TGCGCCAGCAGCCAAGACTTAAGACAGGGCCTTATCTACGAGCAGTACTTC

j_call: TRBJ1-4
d_call: NA
v_call: TRBV7-6
clone_size: NA
cdr3_aa: CASSFSPDATNEKLFF
cdr3_nt: TGTGCCAGCAGCTTTTCACCGGACGCAACTAATGAAAAACTGTTTTTT

j_call: TRBJ2-7
d_call: NA
v_call: TRBV6-5
clone_size: NA
cdr3_aa: CASSYVGAEQYF
cdr3_nt: TGTGCCAGCAGTTATGTGGGGGCCGAGCAGTACTTC

j_call: TRBJ2-1
d_call: TRBD2
v_call: TRBV4-1
clone_size: once
cdr3_aa: CASSQVAGGGGTYNEQFF
cdr3_nt: TGCGCCAGCAGCCAAGTGGCGGGAGGGGGAGGGACCTACAATGAGCAGTTCTTC

j_call: TRBJ1-2
d_call: NA
v_call: TRBV30
clone_size: few
cdr3_aa: CAWSGPVGYTF
cdr3_nt: TGTGCCTGGAGTGGCCCGGTGGGCTACACCTTC

j_call: TRBJ2-5
d_call: NA
v_call: TRBV21-1
clone_size: NA
cdr3_aa: CASSKAGLQETQYF
cdr3_nt: TGTGCCAGCAGCAAAGCGGGACTTCAAGAGACCCAGTACTTC

j_call: TRBJ2-7
d_call: TRBD1
v_call: TRBV19
clone_size: NA
cdr3_aa: CASSVTGGRHEQYF
cdr3_nt: TGTGCCAGTAGTGTAACAGGGGGCCGCCACGAGCAGTACTTC

j_call: TRBJ2-3
d_call: NA
v_call: TRBV27
clone_size: NA
cdr3_aa: CASHYTDTQYF
cdr3_nt: TGTGCCAGCCACTACACAGATACGCAGTATTTT

j_call: TRBJ1-1
d_call: TRBD1
v_call: TRBV25-1
clone_size: once
cdr3_aa: CASSEHRDREEAFF
cdr3_nt: TGTGCCAGCAGTGAACACCGGGACAGGGAGGAAGCTTTCTTT

j_call: TRBJ2-6
d_call: TRBD2
v_call: TRBV5-1
clone_size: NA
cdr3_aa: CASSYQLRTSGAGANVLTF
cdr3_nt: TGCGCCAGCAGCTATCAGCTGAGGACTAGCGGCGCGGGGGCCAACGTCCTGACTTTC

j_call: TRBJ2-3
d_call: NA
v_call: TRBV7-9
clone_size: NA
cdr3_aa: CASSPWVERSTDTQYF
cdr3_nt: TGTGCCAGCAGCCCATGGGTAGAGAGAAGCACAGATACGCAGTATTTT

j_call: TRBJ2-7
d_call: TRBD2
v_call: TRBV9
clone_size: NA
cdr3_aa: CASSGTIGLAGDEQYF
cdr3_nt: TGTGCCAGCAGCGGCACCATTGGACTAGCGGGAGACGAGCAGTACTTC

j_call: TRBJ2-1
d_call: TRBD2
v_call: TRBV11-1
clone_size: NA
cdr3_aa: CASSPPGLGRDNEQFF
cdr3_nt: TGTGCCAGCAGCCCCCCGGGACTAGGGAGAGACAATGAGCAGTTCTTC

j_call: TRBJ2-7
d_call: NA
v_call: TRBV5-1
clone_size: NA
cdr3_aa: CASRWGGDEQYF
cdr3_nt: TGCGCCAGCAGGTGGGGGGGCGACGAGCAGTACTTC

j_call: TRBJ2-5
d_call: NA
v_call: TRBV19
clone_size: NA
cdr3_aa: CASSMSPQETQYF
cdr3_nt: TGTGCCAGTAGTATGTCCCCACAAGAGACCCAGTACTTC

j_call: TRBJ2-7
d_call: TRBD2
v_call: TRBV9
clone_size: NA
cdr3_aa: CASSVGLAGGPNEQYF
cdr3_nt: TGTGCCAGCAGCGTGGGACTAGCGGGAGGGCCCAACGAGCAGTACTTC

j_call: TRBJ1-1
d_call: NA
v_call: TRBV28
clone_size: NA
cdr3_aa: CASSPRVGSEAFF
cdr3_nt: TGTGCCAGCAGCCCGCGGGTTGGCTCTGAAGCTTTCTTT

j_call: TRBJ2-2
d_call: NA
v_call: TRBV7-9
clone_size: NA
cdr3_aa: CASSHSLAPGLHNTGELFF
cdr3_nt: TGTGCCAGCAGCCACAGCTTAGCTCCAGGGTTACACAACACCGGGGAGCTGTTTTTT

j_call: TRBJ2-7
d_call: NA
v_call: TRBV6-1
clone_size: once
cdr3_aa: CASGGRETFYEQYF
cdr3_nt: TGTGCCAGCGGGGGGCGGGAGACCTTCTACGAGCAGTACTTC

j_call: TRBJ2-7
d_call: TRBD2
v_call: TRBV11-2
clone_size: NA
cdr3_aa: CASSFVSGSYEQYF
cdr3_nt: TGTGCCAGCAGCTTCGTTAGCGGGAGCTACGAGCAGTACTTC

j_call: TRBJ2-1
d_call: TRBD2
v_call: TRBV5-4
clone_size: NA
cdr3_aa: CASPGGLAVHNEQFF
cdr3_nt: TGTGCCAGCCCCGGGGGACTAGCGGTCCACAATGAGCAGTTCTTC

j_call: TRBJ2-7
d_call: NA
v_call: TRBV28
clone_size: NA
cdr3_aa: CASSTLLAGSYEQYF
cdr3_nt: TGTGCCAGCAGCACCTTGTTGGCGGGAAGTTACGAGCAGTACTTC

j_call: TRBJ2-1
d_call: TRBD1
v_call: TRBV27
clone_size: few
cdr3_aa: CASSFTGTGVNEQFF
cdr3_nt: TGTGCCAGCAGTTTCACCGGGACAGGGGTAAATGAGCAGTTCTTC

j_call: TRBJ2-3
d_call: NA
v_call: TRBV7-3
clone_size: NA
cdr3_aa: CASSTDPRDTQYF
cdr3_nt: TGTGCCAGCAGCACAGATCCTAGGGATACGCAGTATTTT

j_call: TRBJ2-3
d_call: TRBD1
v_call: TRBV5-1
clone_size: NA
cdr3_aa: CASSLEGRGTDTQYF
cdr3_nt: TGCGCCAGCAGCTTGGAGGGCAGGGGGACAGATACGCAGTATTTT

j_call: TRBJ2-7
d_call: NA
v_call: TRBV18
clone_size: NA
cdr3_aa: CASSTRLRQYEQYF
cdr3_nt: TGTGCCAGCTCAACCAGACTACGACAGTACGAGCAGTACTTC

j_call: TRBJ2-3
d_call: TRBD2
v_call: TRBV9
clone_size: NA
cdr3_aa: CASSVDRGLAGDTQYF
cdr3_nt: TGTGCCAGCAGCGTAGACCGGGGACTAGCGGGAGATACGCAGTATTTT

j_call: TRBJ1-3
d_call: NA
v_call: TRBV19
clone_size: NA
cdr3_aa: CASSTPGASKGNTIYF
cdr3_nt: TGTGCCAGTAGCACTCCCGGGGCATCAAAAGGAAACACCATATATTTT

j_call: TRBJ2-2
d_call: TRBD1
v_call: TRBV6-1
clone_size: NA
cdr3_aa: CASVNRGLFF
cdr3_nt: TGTGCCAGCGTAAACAGGGGGCTGTTTTTT

j_call: TRBJ1-1
d_call: NA
v_call: TRBV4-1
clone_size: NA
cdr3_aa: CASSRPLGSGNTEAFF
cdr3_nt: TGCGCCAGCAGTCGACCCCTGGGGTCCGGGAACACTGAAGCTTTCTTT

j_call: TRBJ2-7
d_call: NA
v_call: TRBV7-6
clone_size: NA
cdr3_aa: CASSLEPAGTGEPYF
cdr3_nt: TGTGCCAGCAGCTTAGAGCCAGCAGGGACGGGTGAGCCGTACTTC

j_call: TRBJ2-7
d_call: NA
v_call: TRBV6-1
clone_size: NA
cdr3_aa: CASSEKVSGSGEQYF
cdr3_nt: TGTGCCAGCAGTGAAAAGGTCAGCGGGTCGGGGGAGCAGTACTTC